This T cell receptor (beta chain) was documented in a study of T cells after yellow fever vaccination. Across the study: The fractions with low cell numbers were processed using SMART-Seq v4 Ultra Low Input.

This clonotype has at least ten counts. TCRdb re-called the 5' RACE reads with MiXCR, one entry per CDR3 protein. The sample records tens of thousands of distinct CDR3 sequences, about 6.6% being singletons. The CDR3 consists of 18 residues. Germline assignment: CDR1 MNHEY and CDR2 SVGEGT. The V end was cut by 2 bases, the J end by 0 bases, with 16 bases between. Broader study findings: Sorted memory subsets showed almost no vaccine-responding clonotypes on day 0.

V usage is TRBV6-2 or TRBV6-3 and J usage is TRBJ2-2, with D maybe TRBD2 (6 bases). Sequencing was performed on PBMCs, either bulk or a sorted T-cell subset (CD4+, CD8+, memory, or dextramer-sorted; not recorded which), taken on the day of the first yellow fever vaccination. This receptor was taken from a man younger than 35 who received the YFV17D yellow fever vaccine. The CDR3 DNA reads TGTGCCAGCAGTTACCACCGACTAGTCAGGGCGAACACCGGGGAGCTGTTTTTT. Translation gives CASSYHRLVRANTGELFF.